A selection of T cell receptor beta chains follows, all from one sample in a study of T cells in narcolepsy. The method was immunoSEQ multiplex PCR; TCRdb's version includes in-frame clones alone and lacks a portion of them. The sample records 25,000 to 30,000 clones, 78% being singletons. The specimen was CD45RA- memory CD4+ T cells from PBMCs. All receptors come from a human donor with narcolepsy. Both conserved end residues are part of each CDR3. D genes are given only for firm matches. Not all rows give a size; the values are once, few, many and, for expanded clones, a class.

clone size	V gene	J gene	D gene	CDR3 DNA	CDR3 protein
NA	TRBV10-3	TRBJ1-1	NA	TGTGCCATCAGTGTTGAGGGTGTCGCCACTGAAGCTTTCTTT	CAISVEGVATEAFF
NA	TRBV21-1	TRBJ1-5	NA	TGTGCCAGCAGCCCCTTCTTCGGACAGGGGTGTCCCTATAGCAATCAGCCCCAGCATTTT	CASSPFFGQGCPYSNQPQHF
NA	TRBV7-8	TRBJ2-7	TRBD2	TGTGCCAGCAGCTCCAGTAGAGCGGGGGGCGGCGAGCAGTACTTC	CASSSSRAGGGEQYF
NA	TRBV30	TRBJ1-5	NA	TGTGCCTGGAAAGCGGAGGGAAGCAATCAGCCCCAGCATTTT	CAWKAEGSNQPQHF
few	TRBV6-5	TRBJ1-2	NA	TGTGCCAGCAGATTCTCAGGGGAAGATGGCTACACCTTC	CASRFSGEDGYTF
NA	TRBV29-1	TRBJ1-4	TRBD1	TGCAGCGTTTCCGGGACAGGGGGCCGGAGTGAAAAACTGTTTTTT	CSVSGTGGRSEKLFF
NA	TRBV7-9	TRBJ1-5	NA	TGTGCCAGCAGCGAGGGATCGGGGGGCAATCAGCCCCAGCATTTT	CASSEGSGGNQPQHF
few	TRBV4-2	TRBJ2-1	TRBD2	TGTGCCAGCAGCCCCGGCACTAGCGGGGGGGCTTATGAGCAGTTCTTC	CASSPGTSGGAYEQFF
NA	TRBV10-1	TRBJ2-3	TRBD2	TGCGCCAGCAGTGATCTTAGCGGGGGGGCCTCGGATACGCAGTATTTT	CASSDLSGGASDTQYF
NA	TRBV19	TRBJ2-1	TRBD1	TGTGCCAGTACCCGGACAGGGGAGGTTGGTTACAATGAGCAGTTCTTC	CASTRTGEVGYNEQFF
NA	TRBV18	TRBJ1-1	TRBD1	TGTGCCAGCTCACCAAGACAGGGGATGAACACTGAAGCTTTCTTT	CASSPRQGMNTEAFF
once	TRBV14	TRBJ1-6	TRBD1	TGTGCCAGCAGCCAGGAGACAGGGACCTTAATTTCACCCCTCCACTTT	CASSQETGTLISPLHF
few	TRBV6-5	TRBJ2-1	TRBD2	TGTGCCAGCAGTCTAGCGGGGGGTTACAATGAGCAGTTCTTC	CASSLAGGYNEQFF
NA	TRBV19	TRBJ1-2	NA	TGTGCCAGTAGTATAGTAGGCGGCTACACCTTC	CASSIVGGYTF
NA	TRBV12-5	TRBJ1-3	NA	TGTGCTAGTGCGCCGACGTCGCTCTCTGGAAACACCATATATTTT	CASAPTSLSGNTIYF
NA	TRBV5-4	TRBJ1-2	NA	TGTGCCAGCTTTTTAGACATACCAGGAAAGACCTATGGCTACACCTTC	CASFLDIPGKTYGYTF
NA	TRBV19	TRBJ2-7	TRBD2	TGTGCCAGTGGTACTAGCGGGGGCTTCGAGCAGTACTTC	CASGTSGGFEQYF
NA	TRBV7-3	TRBJ2-2	NA	TGTGCCAGCAGCCCAAGGATGAACACCGGGGAGCTGTTTTTT	CASSPRMNTGELFF
once	TRBV11-3	TRBJ1-3	NA	TGTGCCAGCAGCTTAGAGGGAGATCTTGGAAACACCATATATTTT	CASSLEGDLGNTIYF
NA	TRBV6-5	TRBJ2-3	NA	TGTGCCAGCACCCGTGGAGATACGCAGTATTTT	CASTRGDTQYF
NA	TRBV4-2	TRBJ2-2	TRBD2	TGTGCCAGCAGCCCCGAGAGGGGGACTAGCGCCGGGGAGCTGTTTTTT	CASSPERGTSAGELFF
NA	TRBV7-6	TRBJ2-3	NA	TGTGCCAGCAGCTTAGAGGAGGAGGATACGCAGTATTTT	CASSLEEEDTQYF
NA	TRBV7-9	TRBJ1-2	NA	TGTGCCAGCAGCTTCGTGAGTCGCGGCTACACCTTC	CASSFVSRGYTF
NA	TRBV11-2	TRBJ2-7	TRBD1	TGTGCCAGCAGCCACGGACAGGCCAAATACGAGCAGTACTTC	CASSHGQAKYEQYF
NA	TRBV15	TRBJ2-3	TRBD1	TGTGCCAGTAAACCGGGACAGGGGGCTACAGATACGCAGTATTTT	CASKPGQGATDTQYF
NA	TRBV12-5	TRBJ1-6	NA	TGTGCTAGTGGTTTGGTACTAGGCCAAGTTGGATCACCCCTCCACTTT	CASGLVLGQVGSPLHF
NA	TRBV5-1	TRBJ2-3	NA	TGCGCCAGCAGGGAGGGAGGAGCTAGCACAGATACGCAGTATTTT	CASREGGASTDTQYF
NA	TRBV6-5	TRBJ1-3	NA	TGTGCCAGCAGTTACTCGCAGGAACGATCTGGAAACACCATATATTTT	CASSYSQERSGNTIYF
NA	TRBV5-4	TRBJ1-2	TRBD1	TGTGCCAGCAGCTTGGATTCAGGGGGTGGCTACACCTTC	CASSLDSGGGYTF
NA	TRBV21-1	TRBJ2-2	NA	TGTGCCAGCAGCTTACACCGGGACAGGAGCACCGGGGAGCTGTTTTTT	CASSLHRDRSTGELFF
NA	TRBV6-5	TRBJ2-5	TRBD1	TGTGCCAGCACCTCGGGGGGACAGGGGGCACAGACCCAGTACTTC	CASTSGGQGAQTQYF
once	TRBV5-1	TRBJ2-2	NA	TGCGCCAGCAGCAGTACCTGGGGTTTAGGCACCGGGGAGCTGTTTTTT	CASSSTWGLGTGELFF
NA	TRBV4-1	TRBJ1-6	NA	TGCGCCAGCAGCCTAAACTGGCGGGGGGATCATTCACCCCTCCACTTT	CASSLNWRGDHSPLHF
NA	TRBV10-1	TRBJ1-4	TRBD1	TGCGCCAGCAGACCCACCCGGGACAGGAAGGGCAGGGAGGAAAAACTGTTTTTT	CASRPTRDRKGREEKLFF
NA	TRBV5-1	TRBJ2-3	NA	TGCGCCAGCAGCTTGGGGGCGAGCACAGATACGCAGTATTTT	CASSLGASTDTQYF
NA	TRBV7-3	TRBJ2-2	NA	TGTGCCATCACGAACTCTCGGGGTTACTCGAACACCGGGGAGCTGTTTTTT	CAITNSRGYSNTGELFF
NA	TRBV12-5	TRBJ2-7	NA	TGTGCTAGTGGTTTGGAAACCGGGACCTTAGGAGAGCAGTACTTC	CASGLETGTLGEQYF